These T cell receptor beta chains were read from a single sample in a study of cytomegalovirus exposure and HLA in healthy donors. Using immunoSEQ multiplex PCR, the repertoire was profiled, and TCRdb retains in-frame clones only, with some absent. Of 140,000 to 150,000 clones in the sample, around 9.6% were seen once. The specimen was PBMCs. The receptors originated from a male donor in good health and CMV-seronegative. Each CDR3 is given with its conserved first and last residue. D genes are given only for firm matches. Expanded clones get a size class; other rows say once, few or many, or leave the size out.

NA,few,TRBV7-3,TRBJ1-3,TGTGCCAGCAGTCACCTTGGAGGACGGACTGGAAACACCATATATTTT,CASSHLGGRTGNTIYF
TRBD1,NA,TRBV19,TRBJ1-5,TGTGCCAGTAGTATCGGACAGGGGATAGGCAATCAGCCCCAGCATTTT,CASSIGQGIGNQPQHF
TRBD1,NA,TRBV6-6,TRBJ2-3,TGTGCCAGCAGTCACGGGACAGTTTTTACAGATACGCAGTATTTT,CASSHGTVFTDTQYF
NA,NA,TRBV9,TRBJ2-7,TGTGCCAGCAGCGTAGTTCCGGGGGGCGGCTACGAGCAGTACTTC,CASSVVPGGGYEQYF
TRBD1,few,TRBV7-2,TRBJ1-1,TGTGCCAGCAGCTTTGACAGGGGCACTGAAGCTTTCTTT,CASSFDRGTEAFF
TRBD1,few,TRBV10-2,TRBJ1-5,TGCGCCAGCAGTGATGGGACAGGGGGCCGACCCCTTGGCAATCAGCCCCAGCATTTT,CASSDGTGGRPLGNQPQHF
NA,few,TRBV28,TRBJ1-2,TGTGCCAGCAGGGTACGTGGGGGGGGAAGATATGGCTACACCTTC,CASRVRGGGRYGYTF
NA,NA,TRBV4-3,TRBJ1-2,TGCGCCAGCAGCCAGATAGGAGAATATTCTAACTATGGCTACACCTTC,CASSQIGEYSNYGYTF
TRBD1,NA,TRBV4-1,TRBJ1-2,TGCGCCAGCAGCCAAGTAATGGAGACAGGGGGCTTATCCTATGGCTACACCTTC,CASSQVMETGGLSYGYTF
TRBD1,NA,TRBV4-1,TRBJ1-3,TGCGCCAGCAGCGACAGGGCACTCTCTGGAAACACCATATATTTT,CASSDRALSGNTIYF
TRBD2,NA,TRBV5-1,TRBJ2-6,TGCGCCAGCAGCCCTGGGACTAGCGGGAGAGGAGGGGCCAACGTCCTGACTTTC,CASSPGTSGRGGANVLTF
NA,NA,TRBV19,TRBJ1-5,TGTGCCAGTAGTATAGGGTGGGGAGACAGCAATCAGCCCCAGCATTTT,CASSIGWGDSNQPQHF
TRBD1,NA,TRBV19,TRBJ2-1,TGTGCCAGTAGTATTGGGACAGAGAGCTCCTACAATGAGCAGTTCTTC,CASSIGTESSYNEQFF
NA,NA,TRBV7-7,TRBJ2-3,TGTGCTAGCAGCTTAGCACACAACACAGATACGCAGTATTTT,CASSLAHNTDTQYF
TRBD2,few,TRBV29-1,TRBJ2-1,TGCAGCGTTCTGGGACTAGCGGGGGGAACCTACAATGAGCAGTTCTTC,CSVLGLAGGTYNEQFF
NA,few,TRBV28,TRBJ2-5,TGTGCCAGCAGTTTTCGGGTTGGGAGAGAGACCCAGTACTTC,CASSFRVGRETQYF
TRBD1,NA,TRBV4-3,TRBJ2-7,TGCGCCAGCAGCCAAAACTGGGGGACAGGCTCCGAGCAGTACTTC,CASSQNWGTGSEQYF
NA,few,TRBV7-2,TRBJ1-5,TGTGCCAGCAGCCCTAGCCGGAACCAGCCCCAGCATTTT,CASSPSRNQPQHF
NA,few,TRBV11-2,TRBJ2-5,TGTGCCAGCAGCTTAGGTCAAGCGGGGACCCAGTACTTC,CASSLGQAGTQYF
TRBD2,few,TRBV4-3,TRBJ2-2,TGCGCCAGCAGCCAAGCGGGACTAATCTATTCCGGGGAGCTGTTTTTT,CASSQAGLIYSGELFF
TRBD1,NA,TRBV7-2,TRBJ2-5,TGTGCCAGCAGCTCACCGACAGGGGGCCGAGAGACCCAGTACTTC,CASSSPTGGRETQYF
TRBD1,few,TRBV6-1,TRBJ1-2,TGTGCCAGCAGGGGGCCTGAAGGGGGCAACTATGGCTACACCTTC,CASRGPEGGNYGYTF
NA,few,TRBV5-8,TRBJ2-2,TGTGCCAGCAGCCATTACTCGCCGAACACCGGGGAGCTGTTTTTT,CASSHYSPNTGELFF
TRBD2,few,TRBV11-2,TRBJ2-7,TGTGCCAGCAGCATTAGCGGGAGCCCCAGCGAGCAGTACTTC,CASSISGSPSEQYF
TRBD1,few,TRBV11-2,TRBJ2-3,TGTGCCAGCAGGACAGGGGTTAGCACAGATACGCAGTATTTT,CASRTGVSTDTQYF
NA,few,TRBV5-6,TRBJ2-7,TGTGCCAGCAGCCCAGCTTGGGGGGAGCGGTCCAACTACGAGCAGTACTTC,CASSPAWGERSNYEQYF
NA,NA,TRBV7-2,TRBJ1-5,TGTGCCAGCAGCTTTTACAGCTCCGATCAGCCCCAGCATTTT,CASSFYSSDQPQHF
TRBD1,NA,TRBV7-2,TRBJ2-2,TGTGCCAGCAGCCCGACAGGGTGGAACACCGGGGAGCTGTTTTTT,CASSPTGWNTGELFF
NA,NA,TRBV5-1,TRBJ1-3,TGCGCCAGCAGCTACGACAGTGGATATGGAAACACCATATATTTT,CASSYDSGYGNTIYF
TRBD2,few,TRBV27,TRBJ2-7,TGTGCCAGCAGTTTCTCTGGGACTAGCGCCTACGAGCAGTACTTC,CASSFSGTSAYEQYF
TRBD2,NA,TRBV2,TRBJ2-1,TGTGCCAGCAGTGCTAGCGGGGGGGCAGTGGAGCAGTTCTTC,CASSASGGAVEQFF
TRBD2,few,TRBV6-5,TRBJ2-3,TGTGCCAGCAGTTGGCGGGGGTCAGATACGCAGTATTTT,CASSWRGSDTQYF
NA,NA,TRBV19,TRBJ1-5,TGTGCCAGTAGTATAACTCGCGGAGAGCCCCAGCATTTT,CASSITRGEPQHF
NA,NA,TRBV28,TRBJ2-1,TGTGCCAGCAGCCCAGTTCCTTTTCCAAATGAGCAGTTCTTC,CASSPVPFPNEQFF
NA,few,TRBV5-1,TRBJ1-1,TGCGCCAGCAGCTTGGATGGTCGACTTATGAACACTGAAGCTTTCTTT,CASSLDGRLMNTEAFF
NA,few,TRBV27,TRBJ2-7,TGTGCCAGCAGTTTAGGAGACAGTTACGAGCAGTACTTC,CASSLGDSYEQYF
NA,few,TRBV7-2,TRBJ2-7,TGTGCCAGCAGCCCCCAGGGGACGGGCTCCTACGAGCAGTACTTC,CASSPQGTGSYEQYF
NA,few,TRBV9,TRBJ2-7,TGTGCCAGCAGCCTCTCGAGCCTATCTTACGAGCAGTACTTC,CASSLSSLSYEQYF
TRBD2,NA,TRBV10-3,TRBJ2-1,TGTGCCATCAGGGTCGAACTAGCGGGAGGCATATACAATGAGCAGTTCTTC,CAIRVELAGGIYNEQFF
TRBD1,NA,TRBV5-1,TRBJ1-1,TGCGCCAGCAGCGTTGGGACAGGGGAACCTGAAGCTTTCTTT,CASSVGTGEPEAFF
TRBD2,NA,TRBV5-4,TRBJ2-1,TGTGCCAGCAGCTTCCGGACTAGCTACAACAATGAGCAGTTCTTC,CASSFRTSYNNEQFF
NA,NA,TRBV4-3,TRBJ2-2,TGCGCCAGCAGCCAAGAGCACCCAGGGCCCCGGACCGGGGAGCTGTTTTTT,CASSQEHPGPRTGELFF